The 11 T cell receptor beta chains presented below share a single source sample, sequenced in a study of cytomegalovirus exposure and HLA in healthy donors. PCR involved 60 Vbeta and 13 Jbeta primers. Clones were read by immunoSEQ multiplex PCR, and TCRdb kept only the in-frame ones, dropping some. The table records 100,000 to 150,000 clones, over 60% of them present only once. The specimen sequenced was PBMCs. All receptors derive from a woman aged 60-75 years in good health and CMV-seronegative.

The chain couples TRBV19 to TRBJ1-1; 8 bases are shared with TRBD1. V lost 7 bases, J lost 2 bases, and 3 bases stayed unmatched. CDR1 and CDR2 from the germline V gene are LNHDA and SQIVND (reference sequence). The CDR3 extends over 13 amino acids. The CDR3 sequence: CASTTGGNTEAFF. The CDR3 DNA is TGTGCCAGTACCACAGGGGGTAACACTGAAGCTTTCTTT.

CDR3 protein: CASNERSSYNEQFF. CDR3 nucleotide sequence: TGTGCCAGCAATGAGCGAAGCTCCTACAATGAGCAGTTCTTC. The chain recombines TRBV28 with TRBJ2-1; no reliable D call. The V end lost 7 bases, the J end lost 0 bases, and 10 bases lay between the germline ends. This CDR3 comprises 14 residues. Germline V gene lookup returns CDR1 MDHEN and CDR2 SYDVKM.

CDR3 residues: CSGSQGEAENEQFF. Written as DNA, the CDR3 is TGCAGCGGATCACAGGGAGAGGCGGAGAATGAGCAGTTCTTC. V gene TRBV29-1 combines with J gene TRBJ2-1, with D maybe TRBD1 (6 bases). The V gene's germline CDR1 is SQVTM and CDR2 ANQGSEA. The CDR3 has 14 amino acids. V lost 7 bases to trimming and J lost 7 bases, with 20 bases between them.

The gene calls are TRBV18 and TRBJ2-1; the D gene is possibly TRBD2 (5 bases). The germline gives CDR1 KGHSH, CDR2 LQKENI. The V end lost 2 bases, the J end lost 6 bases, and 14 bases lay between the germline ends. This CDR3 is 15 amino acids long. The CDR3 nucleotides read TGTGCCAGCTCACCATTGGTAGCGCTTACCAATGAGCAGTTCTTC. It specifies CASSPLVALTNEQFF.

CDR3: CASSKQGFTEAFF. As DNA, the CDR3 is TGTGCCAGCAGCAAACAGGGCTTCACTGAAGCTTTCTTT. The chain carries TRBV7-9 and TRBJ1-1, with D tentatively TRBD1 (6 bases). Germline V CDR1 and CDR2: SEHNR, FQNEAQ (reference sequence). The CDR3 contains 13 residues. V lost 5 bases and J lost 4, with 11 bases in between.

The chain recombines TRBV9 with TRBJ1-4; 9 nucleotides agree with TRBD1. The CDR3 is 15 residues long. V shed 0 bases, J shed 8 bases, and the junction held 5 bases outside the gene matches. Looked up from germline, CDR1 is SGDLS and CDR2 is YYNGEE. The CDR3 DNA is TGTGCCAGCAGCGTAGCGGGACAGGGTTGGGAAAAACTGTTTTTT. Its translation is CASSVAGQGWEKLFF.

The V and J genes are TRBV18 and TRBJ2-5, with D unresolved. The J call may be wrong; the DNA end is better matched by TRBJ2-7. CDR1 KGHSH and CDR2 LQKENI come from the germline V gene. This CDR3 has 14 residues. This CDR3 reads CASSPSSGLYEQYF. CDR3 DNA sequence: TGTGCCAGCTCACCGAGCTCTGGGCTCTACGAGCAGTACTTC.

As DNA, the CDR3 is TGTGCCAGCAGTCCACAGGGGAGGGCTTTCTTT. Protein: CASSPQGRAFF. The J gene is TRBJ1-1, the V gene TRBV28, with TRBD1 matching 7 bases. V trimming: 5 bases; J trimming: 11 bases; junction bases outside the gene matches: 5. The length of the CDR3 is 11 residues. Germline V gene sequence: CDR1 MDHEN, CDR2 SYDVKM.

Only one count was recorded for this clone. The V gene is TRBV27, the J gene TRBJ2-5; 9 nucleotides align to TRBD2. This CDR3 has 15 residues. V dropped 6 bases and J dropped 5; count of bases not matched to a gene: 10. Germline CDR1 and CDR2: MNHEY and SMNVEV (reference sequence). This CDR3 reads CASSWLSGSLETQYF. The CDR3 DNA follows: TGTGCCAGCAGCTGGCTTAGCGGGAGTCTTGAGACCCAGTACTTC.

This rearrangement joins TRBV5-1 to TRBJ2-3, with a tentative D call TRBD2 (6 bases). This CDR3 is 16 amino acids long. Per germline, CDR1 SGHRS and CDR2 YFSETQ. Trimming cost V 0 bases and J 4 bases, with 15 bases left between them. Here the CDR3 DNA reads TGCGCCAGCAGCTTGGCCGGGGGTCAGGTGGCAGATACGCAGTATTTT. Protein: CASSLAGGQVADTQYF.

The gene calls are TRBV11-2 and TRBJ1-2; 8 nucleotides match TRBD1. This CDR3 contains 16 residues. V was clipped by 5 bases and J by 5 bases; unmatched bases: 13. The V gene's germline CDR1 is SGHAT and CDR2 FQNNGV. CDR3 coding DNA: TGTGCCAGCAGCACCCCGGGACAGGTTCATTTGTATGGCTACACCTTC. This codes for CASSTPGQVHLYGYTF.